This is a list of T cell receptor beta chains from one sample in a study of cytomegalovirus exposure and HLA in healthy donors. Some clones are missing from TCRdb's copy, which holds only in-frame ones; the method was immunoSEQ multiplex PCR. The sample has fewer than 150,000 clones, over 70% seen once. The sequenced sample was PBMCs. These receptors all come from a male donor in good health and CMV-seronegative. Both conserved end residues are part of each CDR3. The D gene is left open where the match is weak. A clone size is listed for some rows: how often the clone was seen (once, few, many), or a class if it is expanded.

v_call: TRBV9
j_call: TRBJ2-3
d_call: TRBD2
clone_size: .
cdr3_nt: TGTGCCAGCAGCGTAGGGGCTAGCGGGGACACAGATACGCAGTATTTT
cdr3_aa: CASSVGASGDTDTQYF

v_call: TRBV9
j_call: TRBJ1-5
d_call: .
clone_size: .
cdr3_nt: TGTGCCAGCAGCGCCGGGGGGAATCAGCCCCAGCATTTT
cdr3_aa: CASSAGGNQPQHF

v_call: TRBV27
j_call: TRBJ2-3
d_call: .
clone_size: once
cdr3_nt: TGTGCCAGCAGTTTATATGGGAGGACCTACAGCACAGATACGCAGTATTTT
cdr3_aa: CASSLYGRTYSTDTQYF

v_call: TRBV21-1
j_call: TRBJ1-1
d_call: .
clone_size: .
cdr3_nt: TGTGCCAGCAGCAAACGGACAGGGGTCTCTGAAGCTTTCTTT
cdr3_aa: CASSKRTGVSEAFF

v_call: TRBV7-2
j_call: TRBJ1-1
d_call: .
clone_size: few
cdr3_nt: TGTGCCAGCAGTTACGGAGGGTCGGGAACTGAAGCTTTCTTT
cdr3_aa: CASSYGGSGTEAFF

v_call: TRBV29-1
j_call: TRBJ2-1
d_call: TRBD1
clone_size: .
cdr3_nt: TGCAGCGGGGGACAGGGATACAATGAGCAGTTCTTC
cdr3_aa: CSGGQGYNEQFF

v_call: TRBV28
j_call: TRBJ2-5
d_call: TRBD1
clone_size: .
cdr3_nt: TGTGCCAGCAGTTCCGGGACAGTAGGAGAGACCCAGTACTTC
cdr3_aa: CASSSGTVGETQYF

v_call: TRBV6-5
j_call: TRBJ1-4
d_call: .
clone_size: .
cdr3_nt: TGTGCCAGCAGAACCGGGGGTGGGGAAAAACTGTTTTTT
cdr3_aa: CASRTGGGEKLFF

v_call: TRBV29-1
j_call: TRBJ2-2
d_call: TRBD2
clone_size: .
cdr3_nt: TGCAGCGGCTTTCTAGCGGGGGCCCTCCCGAACGCCGGGGAGCTGTTTTTT
cdr3_aa: CSGFLAGALPNAGELFF

v_call: TRBV7-8
j_call: TRBJ2-1
d_call: TRBD1
clone_size: .
cdr3_nt: TGTGCCAGCAGCCCCTACTTGGACAGGGAGGTCAATGAGCAGTTCTTC
cdr3_aa: CASSPYLDREVNEQFF

v_call: TRBV7-9
j_call: TRBJ2-2
d_call: .
clone_size: .
cdr3_nt: TGTGCCAGCAGCTTAGGTCAGGGGAGCAAGGCCGGGGAGCTGTTTTTT
cdr3_aa: CASSLGQGSKAGELFF

v_call: TRBV19
j_call: TRBJ2-5
d_call: .
clone_size: .
cdr3_nt: TGTGCCAGTAGTATATCGGAGACCCAGTACTTC
cdr3_aa: CASSISETQYF

v_call: TRBV11-2
j_call: TRBJ2-7
d_call: TRBD1
clone_size: few
cdr3_nt: TGTGCCAGCAGCCAACCCGGGACAGGCTCGCGGTACTTC
cdr3_aa: CASSQPGTGSRYF

v_call: TRBV7-2
j_call: TRBJ2-7
d_call: .
clone_size: .
cdr3_nt: TGTGCCAGCAGCTCTAACCCTTCGGGACTGGGCTCCTACGAGCAGTACTTC
cdr3_aa: CASSSNPSGLGSYEQYF

v_call: TRBV6-5
j_call: TRBJ1-2
d_call: TRBD1
clone_size: .
cdr3_nt: TGTGCCAGCAGTTACTACAGGGGTACGGAGTATGGCTACACCTTC
cdr3_aa: CASSYYRGTEYGYTF

v_call: TRBV7-3
j_call: TRBJ1-2
d_call: TRBD1
clone_size: .
cdr3_nt: TGTGCCAGCAGCTTAGGACAGGGAGTAGGTGGCTACACCTTC
cdr3_aa: CASSLGQGVGGYTF

v_call: TRBV2
j_call: TRBJ1-5
d_call: .
clone_size: .
cdr3_nt: TGTGCCAGCTGTACAGATTATAGCAATCAGCCCCAGCATTTT
cdr3_aa: CASCTDYSNQPQHF

v_call: TRBV6-4
j_call: TRBJ1-6
d_call: .
clone_size: .
cdr3_nt: TGTGCCAGCAGTGCTACAGGGCCCCCCATGACACCCCTCCACTTT
cdr3_aa: CASSATGPPMTPLHF

v_call: TRBV29-1
j_call: TRBJ2-3
d_call: TRBD2
clone_size: .
cdr3_nt: TGCAGCGAATTCCCGGGACTAGCGGGGGGAGGAACAGATACGCAGTATTTT
cdr3_aa: CSEFPGLAGGGTDTQYF

v_call: TRBV5-6
j_call: TRBJ2-3
d_call: .
clone_size: .
cdr3_nt: TGTGCCAGCAGCTTAGACAGGTTTACAGATACGCAGTATTTT
cdr3_aa: CASSLDRFTDTQYF

v_call: TRBV14
j_call: TRBJ1-2
d_call: TRBD1
clone_size: few
cdr3_nt: TGTGCCAGCCCCCCAGGCCGGGACAGGGGGTATTATGGCTACACCTTC
cdr3_aa: CASPPGRDRGYYGYTF

v_call: TRBV28
j_call: TRBJ1-5
d_call: TRBD1
clone_size: .
cdr3_nt: TGTGCCAGCAGTCGACAGGGTAGCAATCAGCCCCAGCATTTT
cdr3_aa: CASSRQGSNQPQHF

v_call: TRBV19
j_call: TRBJ1-5
d_call: .
clone_size: .
cdr3_nt: TGTGCCAGTAGTATCCCAGGGAGGTCTCAGCCCCAGCATTTT
cdr3_aa: CASSIPGRSQPQHF

v_call: TRBV5-5
j_call: TRBJ1-3
d_call: .
clone_size: few
cdr3_nt: TGTGCCAGCAGCCGAGTTCCAGCCGGGGACACCATATATTTT
cdr3_aa: CASSRVPAGDTIYF

v_call: TRBV30
j_call: TRBJ1-2
d_call: .
clone_size: .
cdr3_nt: TGTGCCTGGAACAGGGTAGCCTATGGCTACACCTTC
cdr3_aa: CAWNRVAYGYTF

v_call: TRBV29-1
j_call: TRBJ2-3
d_call: TRBD2
clone_size: .
cdr3_nt: TGCAGCGATAGACTAGCGGGGGATTTGAAGCAGTATTTT
cdr3_aa: CSDRLAGDLKQYF

v_call: TRBV4-3
j_call: TRBJ1-6
d_call: .
clone_size: .
cdr3_nt: TGCGCCAGCAGCCAAGTTTGGGGGGGTAATTCACCCCTCCACTTT
cdr3_aa: CASSQVWGGNSPLHF

v_call: TRBV6-5
j_call: TRBJ2-7
d_call: .
clone_size: .
cdr3_nt: TGTGCCAGCAGTTACCGGGGGACGTCGAATTACGAGCAGTACTTC
cdr3_aa: CASSYRGTSNYEQYF

v_call: TRBV5-1
j_call: TRBJ2-1
d_call: TRBD2
clone_size: few
cdr3_nt: TGCGCCACCCGGCCTATAGCGGGGGGGCCGAATGAGCAGTTCTTC
cdr3_aa: CATRPIAGGPNEQFF

v_call: TRBV23-1
j_call: TRBJ2-7
d_call: .
clone_size: .
cdr3_nt: TGCGCCAGCAGTCGGGCAGGGCGAACCTACGAGCAGTACTTC
cdr3_aa: CASSRAGRTYEQYF

v_call: TRBV19
j_call: TRBJ2-2
d_call: .
clone_size: .
cdr3_nt: TGTGCCAGTAGTACCGTGAACACCGGGGAGCTGTTTTTT
cdr3_aa: CASSTVNTGELFF

v_call: TRBV5-1
j_call: TRBJ1-1
d_call: TRBD1
clone_size: .
cdr3_nt: TGCGCCAGCAGTCCTTGGACAGGGGGGATGAACACTGAAGCTTTCTTT
cdr3_aa: CASSPWTGGMNTEAFF

v_call: TRBV6-5
j_call: TRBJ1-3
d_call: .
clone_size: .
cdr3_nt: TGTGCCAGCAGCACAGGCAACTCTGGAAACACCATATATTTT
cdr3_aa: CASSTGNSGNTIYF

v_call: TRBV19
j_call: TRBJ1-1
d_call: .
clone_size: .
cdr3_nt: TGTGCCAGTAGTATAAGTGGCGGTGGGCGGGAGATTGAAGCTTTCTTT
cdr3_aa: CASSISGGGREIEAFF

v_call: TRBV27
j_call: TRBJ1-6
d_call: TRBD1
clone_size: .
cdr3_nt: TGTGCCAGCAGTTTATGGGGACAGGGGAGCTCCTATAATTCACCCCTCCACTTT
cdr3_aa: CASSLWGQGSSYNSPLHF